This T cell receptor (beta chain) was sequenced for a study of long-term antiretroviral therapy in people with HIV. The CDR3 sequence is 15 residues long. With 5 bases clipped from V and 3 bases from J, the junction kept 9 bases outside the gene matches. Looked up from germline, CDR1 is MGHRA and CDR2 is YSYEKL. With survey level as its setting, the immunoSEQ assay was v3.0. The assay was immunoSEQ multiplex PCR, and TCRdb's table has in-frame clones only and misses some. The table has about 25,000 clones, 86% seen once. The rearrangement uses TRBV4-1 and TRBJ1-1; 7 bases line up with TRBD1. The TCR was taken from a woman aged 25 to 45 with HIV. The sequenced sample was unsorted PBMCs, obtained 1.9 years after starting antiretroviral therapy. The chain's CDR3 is CASSLKTGLDTEAFF. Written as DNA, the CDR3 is TGCGCCAGCAGCTTAAAGACAGGGTTGGACACTGAAGCTTTCTTT.